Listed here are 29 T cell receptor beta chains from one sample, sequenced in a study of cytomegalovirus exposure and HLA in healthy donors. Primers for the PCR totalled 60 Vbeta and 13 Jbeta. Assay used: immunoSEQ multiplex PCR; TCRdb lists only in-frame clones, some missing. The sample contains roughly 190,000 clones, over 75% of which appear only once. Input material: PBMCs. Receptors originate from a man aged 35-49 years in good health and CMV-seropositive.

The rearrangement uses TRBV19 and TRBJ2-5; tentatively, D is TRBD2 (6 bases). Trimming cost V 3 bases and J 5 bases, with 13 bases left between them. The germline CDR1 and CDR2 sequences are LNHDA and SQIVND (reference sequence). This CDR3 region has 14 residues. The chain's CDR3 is CASSMQGEAETQYF. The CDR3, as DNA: TGTGCCAGTAGTATGCAAGGGGAGGCGGAGACCCAGTACTTC.

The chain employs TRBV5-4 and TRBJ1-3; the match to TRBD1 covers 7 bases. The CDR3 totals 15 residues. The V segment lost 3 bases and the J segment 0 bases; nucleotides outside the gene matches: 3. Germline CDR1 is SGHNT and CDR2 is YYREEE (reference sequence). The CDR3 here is CASSSTGNSGNTIYF. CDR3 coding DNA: TGTGCCAGCAGCTCGACAGGGAACTCTGGAAACACCATATATTTT.

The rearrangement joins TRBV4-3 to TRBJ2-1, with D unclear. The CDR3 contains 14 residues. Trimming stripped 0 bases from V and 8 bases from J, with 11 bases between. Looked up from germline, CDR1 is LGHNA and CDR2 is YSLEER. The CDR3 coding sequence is TGCGCCAGCAGCCAAGACCCGTCTGTCGATGAGCAGTTCTTC. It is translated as CASSQDPSVDEQFF.

The CDR3 sequence is CASSLDPPGAGASYNEQFF. CDR3 DNA: TGCGCCAGCAGCTTGGACCCCCCGGGAGCGGGGGCATCCTACAATGAGCAGTTCTTC. The chain recombines TRBV5-1 with TRBJ2-1, with 8 bases aligning to TRBD2. Germline V gene sequence: CDR1 SGHRS, CDR2 YFSETQ. This CDR3 spans 19 amino acids. After removal of 0 bases from V and 1 base from J, the junction contained 12 bases not matched to a gene.

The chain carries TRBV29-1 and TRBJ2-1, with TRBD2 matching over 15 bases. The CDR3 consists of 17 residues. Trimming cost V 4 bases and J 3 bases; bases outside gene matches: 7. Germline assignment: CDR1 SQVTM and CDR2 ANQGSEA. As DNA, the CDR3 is TGCAGCGTTGGCGGACTAGCGGGGGGGAGGATCTACAATGAGCAGTTCTTC. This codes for CSVGGLAGGRIYNEQFF.

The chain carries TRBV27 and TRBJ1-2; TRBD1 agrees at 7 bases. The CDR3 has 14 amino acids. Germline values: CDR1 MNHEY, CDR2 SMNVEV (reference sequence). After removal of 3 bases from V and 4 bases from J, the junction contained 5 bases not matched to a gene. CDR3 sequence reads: CASSFRDRVYGYTF. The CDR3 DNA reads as TGTGCCAGCAGTTTCCGAGACAGGGTCTATGGCTACACCTTC.

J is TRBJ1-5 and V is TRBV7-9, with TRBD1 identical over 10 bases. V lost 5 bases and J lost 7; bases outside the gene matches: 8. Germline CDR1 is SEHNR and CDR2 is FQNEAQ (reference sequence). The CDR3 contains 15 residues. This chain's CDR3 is CASSRGDRGVQPQHF. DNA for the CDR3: TGTGCCAGCAGCCGCGGGGACAGGGGAGTCCAGCCCCAGCATTTT.

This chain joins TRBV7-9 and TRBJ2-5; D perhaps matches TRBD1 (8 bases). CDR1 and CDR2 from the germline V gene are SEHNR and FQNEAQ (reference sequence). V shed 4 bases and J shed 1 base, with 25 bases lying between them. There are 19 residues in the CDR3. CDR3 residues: CASSSTGGVEYWIQETQYF. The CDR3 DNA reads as TGTGCCAGCAGCTCAACAGGGGGGGTAGAGTATTGGATCCAAGAGACCCAGTACTTC. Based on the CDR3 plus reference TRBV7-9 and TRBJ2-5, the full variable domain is DTGVSQNPRHKITKRGQNVTFRCDPISEHNRLYWYRQTLGQGPEFLTYFQNEAQLEKSRLLSDRFSAERPKGSFSTLEIQRTEQGDSAMYLCASSSTGGVEYWIQETQYFGPGTRLLVL.

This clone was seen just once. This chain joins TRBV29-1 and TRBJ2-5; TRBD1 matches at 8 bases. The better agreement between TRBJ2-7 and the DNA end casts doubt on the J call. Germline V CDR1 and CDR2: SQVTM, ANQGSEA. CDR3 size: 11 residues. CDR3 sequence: CSVDRGYEQYF. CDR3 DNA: TGCAGCGTAGACAGGGGCTACGAGCAGTACTTC.

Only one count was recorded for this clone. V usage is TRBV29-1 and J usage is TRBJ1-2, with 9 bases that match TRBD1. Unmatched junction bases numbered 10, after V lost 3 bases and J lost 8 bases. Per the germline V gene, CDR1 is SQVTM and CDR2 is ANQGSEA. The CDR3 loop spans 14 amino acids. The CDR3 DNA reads TGCAGCGTTGACGATCCAGGACAGGGGTTCGGCTACACCTTC. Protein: CSVDDPGQGFGYTF.

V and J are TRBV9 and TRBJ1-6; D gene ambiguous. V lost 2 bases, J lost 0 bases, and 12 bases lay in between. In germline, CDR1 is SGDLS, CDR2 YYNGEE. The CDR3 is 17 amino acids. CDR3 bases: TGTGCCAGCAGCGTGGCGCGACTCAGCTCCTATAATTCACCCCTCCACTTT. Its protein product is CASSVARLSSYNSPLHF.

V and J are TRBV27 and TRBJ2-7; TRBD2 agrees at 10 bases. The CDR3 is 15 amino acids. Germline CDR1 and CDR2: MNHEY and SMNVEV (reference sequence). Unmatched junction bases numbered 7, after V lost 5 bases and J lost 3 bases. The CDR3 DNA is TGTGCCAGCAGTAAAAGCGGGGGGGCGGGCTACGAGCAGTACTTC. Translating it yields CASSKSGGAGYEQYF.

The CDR3 DNA is TGTGCCAGCAGTTTGAGACAGGTGCTCACTGAAGCTTTCTTT. Residues: CASSLRQVLTEAFF. The chain recombines TRBV28 with TRBJ1-1, with a weak D call TRBD1 (6 bases). Trimming pared 3 bases from V and 4 bases from J, leaving 12 bases between. CDR3 size: 14 residues. From germline, CDR1 is MDHEN and CDR2 SYDVKM. The full variable domain, rest sourced from reference TRBV28 and TRBJ1-1, is DVKVTQSSRYLVKRTGEKVFLECVQDMDHENMFWYRQDPGLGLRLIYFSYDVKMKEKGDIPEGYSVSREKKERFSLILESASTNQTSMYLCASSLRQVLTEAFFGQGTRLTVV.

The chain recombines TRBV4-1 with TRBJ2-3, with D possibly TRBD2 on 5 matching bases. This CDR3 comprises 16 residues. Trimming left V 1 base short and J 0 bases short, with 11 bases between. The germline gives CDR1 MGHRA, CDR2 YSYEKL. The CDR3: CASSQAHSVSTDTQYF. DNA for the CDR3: TGCGCCAGCAGCCAAGCCCATAGCGTCAGCACAGATACGCAGTATTTT.

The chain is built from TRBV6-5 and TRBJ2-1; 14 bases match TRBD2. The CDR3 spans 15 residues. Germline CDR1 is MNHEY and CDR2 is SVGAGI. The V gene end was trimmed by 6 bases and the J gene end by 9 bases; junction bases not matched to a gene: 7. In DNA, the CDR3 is TGTGCCAGCAGATCCCGACTAGCGGGGGGGGGTGAGCAGTTCTTC. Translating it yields CASRSRLAGGGEQFF.

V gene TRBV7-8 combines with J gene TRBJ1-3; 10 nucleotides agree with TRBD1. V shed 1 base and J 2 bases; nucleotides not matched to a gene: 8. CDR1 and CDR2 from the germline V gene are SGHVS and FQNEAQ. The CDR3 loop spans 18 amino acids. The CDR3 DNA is TGTGCCAGCAGCTTAGTCCAGACAGGGGGCGAGACTGGAAACACCATATATTTT. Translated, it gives CASSLVQTGGETGNTIYF.

This chain's CDR3 is CASGLGLGLGELFF. The CDR3 nucleotides read TGTGCTAGTGGTTTGGGGCTGGGGCTCGGGGAGCTGTTTTTT. The chain recombines TRBV12-5 with TRBJ2-2; a possible D gene is TRBD1 (5 bases). Germline lookup yields CDR1 LGHNT and CDR2 FRNRAP. The CDR3 totals 14 residues. V dropped 1 base and J dropped 7 bases, with 10 bases sitting between them.

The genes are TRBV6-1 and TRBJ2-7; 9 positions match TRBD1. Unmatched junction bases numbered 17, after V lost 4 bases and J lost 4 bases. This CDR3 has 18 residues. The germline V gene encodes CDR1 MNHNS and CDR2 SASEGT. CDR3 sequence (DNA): TGTGCCAGCAGTGCTCGGGGACAGGGTCCCCGTCCACTTTACGAGCAGTACTTC. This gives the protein CASSARGQGPRPLYEQYF.

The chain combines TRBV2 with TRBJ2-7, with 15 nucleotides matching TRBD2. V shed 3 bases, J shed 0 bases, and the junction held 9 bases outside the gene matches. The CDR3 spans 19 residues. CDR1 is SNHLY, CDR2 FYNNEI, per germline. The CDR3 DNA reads TGTGCCAGCAGTGAGGGACCCCCGGGACTAGCGGGGGGCTCCTACGAGCAGTACTTC. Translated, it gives CASSEGPPGLAGGSYEQYF.

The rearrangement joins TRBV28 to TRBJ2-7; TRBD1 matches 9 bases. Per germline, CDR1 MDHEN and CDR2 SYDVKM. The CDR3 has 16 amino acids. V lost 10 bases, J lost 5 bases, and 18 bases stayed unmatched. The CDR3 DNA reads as TGTGCCACCGATTTACAAACCGGGACAGGGTATAACGAGCAGTACTTC. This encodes CATDLQTGTGYNEQYF.

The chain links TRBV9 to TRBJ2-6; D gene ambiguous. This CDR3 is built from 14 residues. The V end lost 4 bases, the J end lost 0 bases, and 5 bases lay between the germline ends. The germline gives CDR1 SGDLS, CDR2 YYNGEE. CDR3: CASSYSSGANVLTF. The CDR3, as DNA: TGTGCCAGCAGCTACAGCTCTGGGGCCAACGTCCTGACTTTC.

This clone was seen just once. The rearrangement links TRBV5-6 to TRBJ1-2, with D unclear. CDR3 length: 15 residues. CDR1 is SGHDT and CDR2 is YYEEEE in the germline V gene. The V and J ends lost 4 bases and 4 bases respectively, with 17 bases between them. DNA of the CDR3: TGTGCCAGCAGCGGTACAGAAGACCCCTTCTATGGCTACACCTTC. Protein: CASSGTEDPFYGYTF. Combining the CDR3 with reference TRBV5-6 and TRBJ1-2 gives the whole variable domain DAGVTQSPTHLIKTRGQQVTLRCSPKSGHDTVSWYQQALGQGPQFIFQYYEEEERQRGNFPDRFSGHQFPNYSSELNVNALLLGDSALYLCASSGTEDPFYGYTFGSGTRLTVV.

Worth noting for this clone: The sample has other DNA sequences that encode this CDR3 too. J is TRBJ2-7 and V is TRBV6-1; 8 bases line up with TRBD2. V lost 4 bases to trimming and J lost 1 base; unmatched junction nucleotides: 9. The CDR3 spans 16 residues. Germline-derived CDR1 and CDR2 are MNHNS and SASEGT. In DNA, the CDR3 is TGTGCCAGCAGTGGAAATCTAGCGGGCTATTCCTACGAGCAGTACTTC. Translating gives CASSGNLAGYSYEQYF.

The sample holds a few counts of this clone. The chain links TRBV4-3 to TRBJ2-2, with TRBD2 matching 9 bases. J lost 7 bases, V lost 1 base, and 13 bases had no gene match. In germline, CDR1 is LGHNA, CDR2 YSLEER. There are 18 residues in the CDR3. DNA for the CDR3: TGCGCCAGCAGCCAAGGCGCGGGCGCGGGGGGGCTTAGCGGGGAGCTGTTTTTT. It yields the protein CASSQGAGAGGLSGELFF.

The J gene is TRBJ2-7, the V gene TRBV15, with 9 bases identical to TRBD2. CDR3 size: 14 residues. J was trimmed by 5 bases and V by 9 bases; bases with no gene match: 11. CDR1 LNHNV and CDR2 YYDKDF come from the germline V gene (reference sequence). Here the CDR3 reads CATARAGGHHEQYF. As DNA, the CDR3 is TGTGCCACTGCTCGGGCGGGGGGGCACCACGAGCAGTACTTC.

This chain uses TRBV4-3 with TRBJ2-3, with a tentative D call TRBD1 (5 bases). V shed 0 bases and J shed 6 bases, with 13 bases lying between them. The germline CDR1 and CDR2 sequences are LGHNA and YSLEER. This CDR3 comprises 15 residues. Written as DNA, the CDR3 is TGCGCCAGCAGCCAAGATGGCAGGGTCAGGGATACGCAGTATTTT. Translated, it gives CASSQDGRVRDTQYF.

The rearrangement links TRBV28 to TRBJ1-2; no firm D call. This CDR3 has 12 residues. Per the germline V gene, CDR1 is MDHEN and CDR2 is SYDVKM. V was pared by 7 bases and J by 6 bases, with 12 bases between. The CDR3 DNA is TGTGCCAGCAACCCGGGTCAGCATGGCTACACCTTC. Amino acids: CASNPGQHGYTF.

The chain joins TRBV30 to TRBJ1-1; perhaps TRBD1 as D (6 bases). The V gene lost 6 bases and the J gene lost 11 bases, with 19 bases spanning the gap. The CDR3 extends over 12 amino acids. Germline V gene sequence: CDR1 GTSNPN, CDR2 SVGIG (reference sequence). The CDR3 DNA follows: TGTGCCTGCTTTTCAGGGGCCGACGGGGCTTTCTTT. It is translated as CACFSGADGAFF. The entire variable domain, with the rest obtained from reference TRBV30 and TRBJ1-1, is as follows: SQTIHQWPATLVQPVGSPLSLECTVEGTSNPNLYWYRQAAGRGLQLLFYSVGIGQISSEVPQNLSASRPQDRQFILSSKKLLLSDSGFYLCACFSGADGAFFGQGTRLTVV.

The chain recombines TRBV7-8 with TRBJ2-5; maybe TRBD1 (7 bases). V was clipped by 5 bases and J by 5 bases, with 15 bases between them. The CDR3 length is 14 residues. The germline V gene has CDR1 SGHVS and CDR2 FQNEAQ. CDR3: CASSSPGGRETQYF. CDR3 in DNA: TGTGCCAGCAGCAGCCCAGGGGGGAGGGAGACCCAGTACTTC.